This T cell receptor (beta chain) was recorded in a study of blood T cell repertoires in COVID-19 (dated by TCRdb to 2018 to 2020). For the study in its entirety: Samples covering the acute and convalescent phases of COVID-19 were provided by collaborators in the United States, Italy and Spain. Nearly every sample came with metadata listing a de-identified subject ID, COVID-19 status, age in years and sex. The prospective study material was composed of cDNA or gDNA derived from T cells, B-cell-depleted T cells, or PBMCs. The repertoires were released in a freely available public database meant as a resource for research on the immune response to SARS-CoV-2. The samples were drawn from two sources: the first 160 participants of the ongoing ImmuneRACE study, and 1,000 to 1,500 subjects contributed by 6 global collaborators. Subjects who had been exposed to COVID-19, were actively infected with it, or had recovered from it provided the deeply sampled blood TCRbeta repertoires that made up the dataset. Where available, HLA class I and class II types were taken from metadata supplied by the sample provider and were not determined by assay-based typing.

From the cysteine up to the valine, the CDR3 has a length of 14 residues. Only the CDR3 portion is preserved as DNA: 42 bases, with reading frame beginning at the first base. CDR1 is given as SGHRS and CDR2 as YFSETQ, both from the germline V gene. Trimming at the junction amounts to 0 bases on V and 6 bases on J, and the germline ends lie 13 bases apart. TCRbeta CDR3 regions were amplified from genomic DNA using the immunoSEQ Assay, a bias-controlled multiplex PCR. On the authors' methods: The number of nucleated cells in each sample was estimated by amplification of reference gene primers within the assay. Sequence reads were collapsed and filtered to measure the absolute abundance of every unique TCRbeta CDR3 rearrangement. For each sample, productive Simpson clonality was calculated as the square root of Simpson's diversity index over productive rearrangements. TCRdb mirrors the immuneACCESS table, restricted to in-frame sequences. Some clones are absent from its copies; in checked studies, under half trace to an unresolved V gene, and the reason for the others is unknown. From that table come the V and J calls and clone size; the DNA was used to work out D and trimming. This sample has over 120,000 clones in its table, and about nine tenths of those were observed once. The ten largest clones represent less than 5.5% of the sample.

With regard to this clone: Its antigen remains unidentified. Base-call qualities are not available, and no considerably larger clone is one nucleotide away.

The paper as a whole reports these results and caveats: The amount of clinical and demographic metadata varied by source and participant and was provided uncurated.

Participants in the prospective study were aged roughly 18 to 100 years, lived in about two dozen United States geographic areas, and enrolled through a virtual design. To assign participants to cohorts, the prospective study relied on clinical history that participants themselves reported in a screening survey and a study questionnaire. Recovered participants in ImmuneRACE Cohort 3 were defined by two consecutive negative NP/OP PCR tests, clearance by a healthcare professional, or resolution of symptoms. Each participant in the prospective study had whole blood, serum and a nasopharyngeal or oropharyngeal swab collected by mobile phlebotomists. Prospective study participants could optionally give additional blood draws and questionnaires over a roughly two-month period. Before DNA extraction, prospective study blood samples were shipped either frozen or at room temperature.

In this chain, TRBV5-1 is recombined with TRBJ2-7, with TRBD1 perhaps the D gene, on 6 matching bases. Sequencing was performed on PBMCs or T cells enriched from blood (not recorded which). This clonotype originated in a man aged 50-60 years who had recovered from COVID-19. The CDR3 protein: CASSLGIRGGEQYV. The bases read TGCGCCAGCAGCTTGGGTATCCGAGGGGGCGAGCAGTACGTC.